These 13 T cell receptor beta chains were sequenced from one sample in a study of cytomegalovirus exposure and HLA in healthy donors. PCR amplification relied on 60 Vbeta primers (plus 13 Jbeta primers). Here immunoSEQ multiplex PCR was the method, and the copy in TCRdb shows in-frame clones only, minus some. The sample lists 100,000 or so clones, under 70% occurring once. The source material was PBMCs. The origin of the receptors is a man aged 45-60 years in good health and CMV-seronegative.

The CDR3 DNA reads TGTGCCACACGACAGGCGGTCACAGATACGCAGTATTTT. Translating gives CATRQAVTDTQYF. The gene calls are TRBV27 and TRBJ2-3, with TRBD1 as a possible D gene (6 bases). Trimming removed 10 bases from V and 2 bases from J, with 13 bases in between. The CDR3 spans 13 residues. CDR1 and CDR2 from the germline V gene are MNHEY and SMNVEV (reference sequence).

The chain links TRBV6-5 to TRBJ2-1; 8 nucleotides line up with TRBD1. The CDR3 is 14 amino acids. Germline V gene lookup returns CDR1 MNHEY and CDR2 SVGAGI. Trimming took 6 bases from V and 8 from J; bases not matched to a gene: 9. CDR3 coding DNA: TGTGCCAGCAGCGGGTGGACAGGGTCGCATGAGCAGTTCTTC. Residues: CASSGWTGSHEQFF.

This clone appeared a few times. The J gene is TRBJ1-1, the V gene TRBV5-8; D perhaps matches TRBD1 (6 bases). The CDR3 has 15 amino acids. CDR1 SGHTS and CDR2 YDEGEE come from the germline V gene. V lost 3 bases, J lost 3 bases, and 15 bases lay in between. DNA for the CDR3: TGTGCCAGCAGCTCCGGGCAGGGGAGGGACACTGAAGCTTTCTTT. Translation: CASSSGQGRDTEAFF.

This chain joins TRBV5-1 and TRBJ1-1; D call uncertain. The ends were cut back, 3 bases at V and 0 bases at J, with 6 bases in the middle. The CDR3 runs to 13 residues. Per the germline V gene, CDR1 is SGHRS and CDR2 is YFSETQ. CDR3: CASSSNMNTEAFF. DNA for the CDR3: TGCGCCAGCAGCTCTAATATGAACACTGAAGCTTTCTTT.

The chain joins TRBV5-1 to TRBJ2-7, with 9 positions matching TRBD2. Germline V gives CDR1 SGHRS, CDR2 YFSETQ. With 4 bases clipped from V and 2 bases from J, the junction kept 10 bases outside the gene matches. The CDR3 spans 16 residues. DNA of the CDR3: TGCGCCAGCAGCCCGACGTCTAGCGGGGTAACCTACGAGCAGTACTTC. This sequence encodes CASSPTSSGVTYEQYF.

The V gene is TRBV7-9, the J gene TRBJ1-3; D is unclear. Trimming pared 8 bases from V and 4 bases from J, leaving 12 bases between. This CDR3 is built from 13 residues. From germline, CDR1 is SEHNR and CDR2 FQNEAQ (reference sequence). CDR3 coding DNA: TGTGCCAGCGAGTTCATTCCCGGAAACACCATATATTTT. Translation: CASEFIPGNTIYF.

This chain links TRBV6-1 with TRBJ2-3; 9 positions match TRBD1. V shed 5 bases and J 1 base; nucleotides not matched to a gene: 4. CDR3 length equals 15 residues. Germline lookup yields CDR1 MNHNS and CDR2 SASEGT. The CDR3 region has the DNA TGTGCCAGCAGTCCCAGACAGGGGGGCACAGATACGCAGTATTTT. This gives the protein CASSPRQGGTDTQYF.

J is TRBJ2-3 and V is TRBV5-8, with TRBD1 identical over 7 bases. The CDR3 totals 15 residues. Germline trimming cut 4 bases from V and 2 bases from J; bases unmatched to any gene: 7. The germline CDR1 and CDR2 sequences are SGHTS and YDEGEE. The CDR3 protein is CASSTMTGSTDTQYF. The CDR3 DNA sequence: TGTGCCAGCAGCACAATGACAGGGTCCACAGATACGCAGTATTTT.

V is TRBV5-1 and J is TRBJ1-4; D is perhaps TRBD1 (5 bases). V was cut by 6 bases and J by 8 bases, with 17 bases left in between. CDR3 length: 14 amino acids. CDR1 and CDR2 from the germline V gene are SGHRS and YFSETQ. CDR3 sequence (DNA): TGCGCCAGCACCCGTGGGTTAGACAGCGAAAAACTGTTTTTT. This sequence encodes CASTRGLDSEKLFF.

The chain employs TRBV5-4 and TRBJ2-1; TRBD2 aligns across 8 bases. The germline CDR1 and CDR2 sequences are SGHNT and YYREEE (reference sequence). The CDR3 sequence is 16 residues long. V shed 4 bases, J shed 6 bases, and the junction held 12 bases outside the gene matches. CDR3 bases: TGTGCCAGCAGCCGAGACGGGGGGGCTTCGGGCAATGAGCAGTTCTTC. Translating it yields CASSRDGGASGNEQFF.

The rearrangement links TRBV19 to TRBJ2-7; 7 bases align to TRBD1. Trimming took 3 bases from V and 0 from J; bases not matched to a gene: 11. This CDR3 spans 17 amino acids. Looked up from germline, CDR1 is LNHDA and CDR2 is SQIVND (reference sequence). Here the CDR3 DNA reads TGTGCCAGTAGTATGTCCTTGGGACAGCTTAGCTCCTACGAGCAGTACTTC. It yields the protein CASSMSLGQLSSYEQYF.

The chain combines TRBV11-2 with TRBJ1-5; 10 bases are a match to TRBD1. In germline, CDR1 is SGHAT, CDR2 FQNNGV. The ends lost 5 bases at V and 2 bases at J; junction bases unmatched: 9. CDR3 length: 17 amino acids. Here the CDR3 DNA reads TGTGCCAGCAGCCGCAATACCGGGACAGGGGGCAATCAGCCCCAGCATTTT. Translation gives CASSRNTGTGGNQPQHF.

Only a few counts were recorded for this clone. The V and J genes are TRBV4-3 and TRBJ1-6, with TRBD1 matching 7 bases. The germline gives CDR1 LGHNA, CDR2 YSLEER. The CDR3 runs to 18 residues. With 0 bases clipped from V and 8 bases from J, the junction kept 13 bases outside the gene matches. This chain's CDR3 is CASSQDFGYRGSDSPLHF. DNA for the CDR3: TGCGCCAGCAGCCAAGATTTCGGCTACAGGGGAAGTGATTCACCCCTCCACTTT.